The 28 T cell receptor beta chains presented below share a single source sample, sequenced in a study of cytotoxic CD8 clonotypes in ibrutinib-treated CLL. The data were produced by immunoSEQ multiplex PCR, yet TCRdb's version contains in-frame clones alone and is incomplete. The data contain 250,000 to 350,000 clones, about 72% of them singletons. Here the sequenced sample was PBMCs, taken at disease progression, from a patient treated with ibrutinib. These receptors were collected from a human donor with chronic lymphocytic leukemia.

The genes are TRBV11-2 and TRBJ2-1, with unresolved D. Per the germline V gene, CDR1 is SGHAT and CDR2 is FQNNGV. V dropped 6 bases and J dropped 4 bases, with 4 bases sitting between them. The CDR3 has 11 amino acids. CDR3 residues: CASRLYNEQFF. CDR3 sequence (DNA): TGTGCCAGCAGGCTTTACAATGAGCAGTTCTTC. Full variable domain (outside the CDR3, taken from reference TRBV11-2 and TRBJ2-1): EAGVAQSPRYKIIEKRQSVAFWCNPISGHATLYWYQQILGQGPKLLIQFQNNGVVDDSQLPKDRFSAERLKGVDSTLKIQPAKLEDSAVYLCASRLYNEQFFGPGTRLTVL.

V and J are TRBV5-6 and TRBJ2-5; D uncertain. CDR1 and CDR2 from the germline V gene are SGHDT and YYEEEE. V lost 2 bases and J 3 bases, leaving 5 bases between the germline ends. CDR3 length: 12 residues. The CDR3 reads CASSLLKETQYF. In DNA form, the CDR3 reads TGTGCCAGCAGCTTATTAAAAGAGACCCAGTACTTC. The full variable domain, in which reference TRBV5-6 and TRBJ2-5 provide the parts outside the CDR3, is DAGVTQSPTHLIKTRGQQVTLRCSPKSGHDTVSWYQQALGQGPQFIFQYYEEEERQRGNFPDRFSGHQFPNYSSELNVNALLLGDSALYLCASSLLKETQYFGPGTRLLVL.

CDR3 sequence (DNA): TGTGCCAGCAGACCTATGGGCGGGGTAGAGACCCAGTACTTC. Residues: CASRPMGGVETQYF. The rearrangement joins TRBV28 to TRBJ2-5, with D maybe TRBD2 (6 bases). CDR1 is MDHEN and CDR2 is SYDVKM in the germline V gene. The CDR3 has 14 amino acids. Trimming took off 6 bases at V and 4 bases at J, with 15 bases between the two ends.

The V call is TRBV5-6, the J call TRBJ2-1; TRBD2 matches 9 bases. Per germline, CDR1 SGHDT and CDR2 YYEEEE. V lost 3 bases to trimming and J lost 2 bases; unmatched junction nucleotides: 9. This CDR3 has 17 residues. CDR3 protein: CASSSLGGRATYNEQFF. Here the CDR3 DNA reads TGTGCCAGCAGCTCCCTTGGCGGGAGGGCCACCTACAATGAGCAGTTCTTC.

The genes are TRBV5-1 and TRBJ2-1; possible D gene TRBD1, 6 bases. The V end was cut by 4 bases, the J end by 10 bases, with 15 bases between. CDR3 length equals 13 residues. From germline, CDR1 is SGHRS and CDR2 YFSETQ. The CDR3 is CASSITSGTEQFF. The DNA of the CDR3 is TGCGCCAGCAGCATTACCTCCGGGACAGAGCAGTTCTTC.

J is TRBJ1-4 and V is TRBV7-9; D not resolved. Germline V gene sequence: CDR1 SEHNR, CDR2 FQNEAQ (reference sequence). The CDR3 is 14 amino acids. Trimming took 5 bases from V and 3 from J, leaving 10 bases between them. This chain's CDR3 is CASSEKSANEKLFF. Here the CDR3 DNA reads TGTGCCAGCAGCGAAAAGTCAGCTAATGAAAAACTGTTTTTT.

The chain carries TRBV7-6 and TRBJ1-6, with no clear D. This CDR3 has 16 residues. The germline gives CDR1 SGHVS, CDR2 FNYEAQ. Deletions cut 3 bases from V and 8 bases from J, with 17 bases between. CDR3 DNA: TGTGCCAGCAGCTTTGGAACTGGCTGGAGGGATTCACCCCTCCACTTT. Translated: CASSFGTGWRDSPLHF.

CDR3 protein: CASSYRQATNYEQYF. DNA for the CDR3: TGTGCCAGCAGCTACCGACAGGCTACGAACTACGAGCAGTACTTC. This rearrangement joins TRBV7-9 to TRBJ2-7; TRBD1 is a possible D gene (6 bases). Per germline, CDR1 SEHNR and CDR2 FQNEAQ (reference sequence). V lost 4 bases and J 3 bases, leaving 16 bases between the germline ends. The CDR3 consists of 15 residues.

The chain joins TRBV4-3 to TRBJ2-7, with D possibly TRBD1 on 5 matching bases. Trimming cost V 1 base and J 2 bases, with 12 bases left between them. CDR3 length: 15 residues. In germline, CDR1 is LGHNA, CDR2 YSLEER. The CDR3 loop is CASSQAAQGTYEQYF. Written as DNA, the CDR3 is TGCGCCAGCAGCCAAGCTGCTCAGGGTACCTACGAGCAGTACTTC.

The chain uses TRBV5-5 and TRBJ1-2; TRBD1 might be the D (6 bases). The CDR3 runs 16 residues. Germline CDR1 and CDR2: SGHKS and YYEKEE (reference sequence). V lost 1 base and J lost 3, with 16 bases in between. CDR3: CASSLLLGQKHYGYTF. The CDR3 DNA is TGTGCCAGCAGCTTGTTACTGGGACAAAAGCACTATGGCTACACCTTC.

The J gene is TRBJ1-5, the V gene TRBV7-3; D ambiguous. This CDR3 has 14 amino acids. The germline CDR1 and CDR2 sequences are SGHTA and FQGTGA. V was clipped by 0 bases and J by 5 bases, with 8 bases between them. CDR3 region: CASSLTPSDQPQHF. The CDR3 DNA reads TGTGCCAGCAGCTTAACTCCCTCAGATCAGCCCCAGCATTTT.

The chain has TRBV6-1 and TRBJ1-1; D is perhaps TRBD1 (5 bases). Germline values: CDR1 MNHNS, CDR2 SASEGT. V shed 2 bases and J shed 1 base, with 11 bases lying between them. This CDR3 has 15 amino acids. The CDR3 DNA is TGTGCCAGCAGTGAAAGGGGACGGCCGAACACTGAAGCTTTCTTT. Protein product: CASSERGRPNTEAFF.

The gene calls are TRBV5-1 and TRBJ2-5; the match to TRBD2 covers 9 bases. Unmatched junction bases numbered 8, after V lost 4 bases and J lost 4 bases. Germline CDR1 and CDR2: SGHRS and YFSETQ. CDR3 length equals 15 residues. The DNA of the CDR3 is TGCGCCAGCAGCCACCTCAGCGGGGGGACAGAGACCCAGTACTTC. Translating gives CASSHLSGGTETQYF.

This clone showed up just a few times. This rearrangement joins TRBV6-5 to TRBJ2-1, with no clear D. The CDR3 sequence is 13 residues long. Germline loops: CDR1 MNHEY, CDR2 SVGAGI. V was cut by 2 bases and J by 5 bases, with 7 bases left in between. CDR3 residues: CASSYTVDNEQFF. Here the CDR3 DNA reads TGTGCCAGCAGTTACACTGTTGACAATGAGCAGTTCTTC.

The V and J genes are TRBV11-3 and TRBJ2-1; 10 nucleotides line up with TRBD2. In germline, CDR1 is SGHNT, CDR2 YENEEA. The junction had 3 bases not matched to a gene; V was cut back by 5 bases and J by 2 bases. This CDR3 spans 15 amino acids. DNA of the CDR3: TGTGCCAGCAGCCAGCGGGGGGGCCCCTACAATGAGCAGTTCTTC. Translating it yields CASSQRGGPYNEQFF.

The chain carries TRBV27 and TRBJ1-2, with D perhaps TRBD1 (6 bases). The CDR3 is 15 amino acids. The V and J ends lost 5 bases and 3 bases respectively, with 16 bases between them. CDR1 MNHEY and CDR2 SMNVEV come from the germline V gene (reference sequence). The CDR3 nucleotides are TGTGCCAGCAGTAAGGACAGCAGAATAGACTATGGCTACACCTTC. Amino acid sequence: CASSKDSRIDYGYTF.

In this sample, this clone turned up once. J is TRBJ2-5 and V is TRBV5-4; no clear D. Germline CDR1 and CDR2: SGHNT and YYREEE (reference sequence). V gave up 0 bases and J gave up 2 bases, with 8 bases separating them. The CDR3 runs to 14 residues. The chain's CDR3 is CASSLVEIQETQYF. The CDR3 nucleotides read TGTGCCAGCAGCTTGGTTGAAATTCAAGAGACCCAGTACTTC.

The chain recombines TRBV5-1 with TRBJ2-7; 9 nucleotides align to TRBD2. Unmatched junction bases numbered 8, after V lost 4 bases and J lost 0 bases. Germline CDR1 reads SGHRS; CDR2 reads YFSETQ. There are 16 residues in the CDR3. CDR3 in amino acids: CASSPRAGGISYEQYF. As DNA, the CDR3 is TGCGCCAGCAGCCCCCGGGCGGGAGGGATCTCCTACGAGCAGTACTTC.

The gene calls are TRBV7-2 and TRBJ2-3, with 11 bases matching TRBD2. Germline lookup yields CDR1 SGHTA and CDR2 FQGNSA. The length of the CDR3 is 14 residues. With V trimmed by 5 bases and J by 5 bases, 3 bases remained unmatched. CDR3 region: CASSLGLAGDTQYF. CDR3 in DNA: TGTGCCAGCAGCCTCGGACTAGCGGGAGATACGCAGTATTTT.

The chain employs TRBV5-1 and TRBJ2-3; TRBD2 matches 9 bases. Germline V CDR1 and CDR2: SGHRS, YFSETQ. There are 13 residues in the CDR3. V shed 2 bases and J 8 bases; nucleotides not matched to a gene: 3. This CDR3 is CASSFSGSATQYF. CDR3 in DNA: TGCGCCAGCAGCTTTAGCGGGAGCGCTACGCAGTATTTT.

The chain recombines TRBV27 with TRBJ2-2; 7 positions match TRBD1. The CDR3 runs to 14 residues. Germline lookup yields CDR1 MNHEY and CDR2 SMNVEV (reference sequence). The V and J ends lost 3 bases and 5 bases, in that order; junction bases with no gene match: 3. CDR3 amino acids: CASSFATGTGELFF. CDR3 DNA: TGTGCCAGCAGTTTCGCGACAGGGACCGGGGAGCTGTTTTTT.

The CDR3 loop is CASSPPRLVGSYNEQFF. The CDR3 nucleotides read TGTGCCAGCAGCCCACCCCGATTAGTAGGCTCCTACAATGAGCAGTTCTTC. V gene TRBV9 combines with J gene TRBJ2-1; D gene uncertain. Looked up from germline, CDR1 is SGDLS and CDR2 is YYNGEE. Trimming pared 4 bases from V and 0 bases from J, leaving 17 bases between. The CDR3 consists of 17 residues. Variable domain in full (rest from reference TRBV9 and TRBJ2-1): DSGVTQTPKHLITATGQRVTLRCSPRSGDLSVYWYQQSLDQGLQFLIQYYNGEERAKGNILERFSAQQFPDLHSELNLSSLELGDSALYFCASSPPRLVGSYNEQFFGPGTRLTVL.

This rearrangement joins TRBV29-1 to TRBJ2-1; D is perhaps TRBD1 or TRBD2 (6 bases each). CDR1 and CDR2 from the germline V gene are SQVTM and ANQGSEA. Between the trimmed V and J ends, which lost 6 bases and 1 base, there was a span of 10 bases. This CDR3 spans 13 amino acids. CDR3 in DNA: TGCAGCGTACGAGGGGGGTCCTACAATGAGCAGTTCTTC. This gives the protein CSVRGGSYNEQFF.

This chain joins TRBV5-6 and TRBJ2-5; D uncertain. CDR1 and CDR2 (germline): SGHDT, YYEEEE. The ends were cut back, 2 bases at V and 2 bases at J, with 19 bases in the middle. This CDR3 contains 17 residues. The CDR3 DNA sequence: TGTGCCAGCAGCTTCCTTGGCCGCTCGATACCTCAAGAGACCCAGTACTTC. This encodes CASSFLGRSIPQETQYF.

The CDR3 DNA reads TGTGCCAGTAGTTCAGCGGGAGGCCAGGCCTACGAGCAGTACTTC. This encodes CASSSAGGQAYEQYF. J is TRBJ2-7 and V is TRBV19; the match to TRBD2 covers 9 bases. After removal of 5 bases from V and 2 bases from J, the junction contained 7 bases not matched to a gene. Per germline, CDR1 LNHDA and CDR2 SQIVND (reference sequence). The CDR3 spans 15 residues.

CDR3 nucleotide sequence: TGTGCCAGCAGCATGCAGGGGAACGGCTATGGCTACACCTTC. Its translation: CASSMQGNGYGYTF. The V gene is TRBV13, the J gene TRBJ1-2; perhaps TRBD1 as D (6 bases). V was pared by 5 bases and J by 4 bases, with 14 bases between. This CDR3 region has 14 residues. Germline lookup yields CDR1 PRHDT and CDR2 FYEKMQ (reference sequence).

This clone was recorded once. This chain connects TRBV15 to TRBJ2-4; perhaps TRBD2 as D (6 bases). Germline V lookup: CDR1 LNHNV, CDR2 YYDKDF (reference sequence). CDR3 length: 16 residues. V was pared by 5 bases and J by 11 bases, with 25 bases between. CDR3 protein: CATSPSALGQEGVQYF. As DNA, the CDR3 is TGTGCCACCAGCCCCTCAGCCCTTGGGCAGGAGGGTGTTCAGTACTTC. Full variable domain (remainder filled in from reference TRBV15 and TRBJ2-4): DAMVIQNPRYQVTQFGKPVTLSCSQTLNHNVMYWYQQKSSQAPKLLFHYYDKDFNNEADTPDNFQSRRPNTSFCFLDIRSPGLGDTAMYLCATSPSALGQEGVQYFGAGTRLSVL.

The chain is built from TRBV4-1 and TRBJ2-7; tentatively, D is TRBD2 (7 bases). The ends were cut back, 0 bases at V and 7 bases at J, with 19 bases in the middle. The CDR3 length is 16 residues. Germline CDR1 reads MGHRA; CDR2 reads YSYEKL. The CDR3 DNA reads as TGCGCCAGCAGCCAAGAGTTGGGAGGGGGGGCTCGGGAGCAGTACTTC. It specifies CASSQELGGGAREQYF.